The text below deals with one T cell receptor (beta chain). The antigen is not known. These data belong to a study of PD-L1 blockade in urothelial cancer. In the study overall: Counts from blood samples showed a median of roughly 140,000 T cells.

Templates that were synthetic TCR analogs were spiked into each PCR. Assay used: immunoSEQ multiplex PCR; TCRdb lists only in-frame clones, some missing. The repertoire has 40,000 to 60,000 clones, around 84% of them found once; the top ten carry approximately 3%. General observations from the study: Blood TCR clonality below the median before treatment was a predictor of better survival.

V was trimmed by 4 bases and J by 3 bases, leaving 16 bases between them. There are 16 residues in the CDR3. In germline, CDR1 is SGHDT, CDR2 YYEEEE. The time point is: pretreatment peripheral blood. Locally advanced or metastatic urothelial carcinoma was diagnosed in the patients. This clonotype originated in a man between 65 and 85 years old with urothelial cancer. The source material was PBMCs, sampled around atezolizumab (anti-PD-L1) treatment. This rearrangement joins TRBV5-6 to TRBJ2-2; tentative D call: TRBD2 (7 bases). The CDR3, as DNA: TGTGCCAGCAGCAATCTAGGGAGGGGGTACACCGGGGAGCTGTTTTTT. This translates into CASSNLGRGYTGELFF.